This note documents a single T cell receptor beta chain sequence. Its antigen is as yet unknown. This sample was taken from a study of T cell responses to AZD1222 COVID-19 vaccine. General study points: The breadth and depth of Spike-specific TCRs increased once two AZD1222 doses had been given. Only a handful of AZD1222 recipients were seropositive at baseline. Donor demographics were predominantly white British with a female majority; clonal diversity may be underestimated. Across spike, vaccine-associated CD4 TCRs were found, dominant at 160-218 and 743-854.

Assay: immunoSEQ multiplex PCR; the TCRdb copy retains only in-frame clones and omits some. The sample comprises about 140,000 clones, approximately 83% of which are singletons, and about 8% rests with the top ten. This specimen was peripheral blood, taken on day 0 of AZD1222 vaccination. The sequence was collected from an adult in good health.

The CDR3 is CASSDPTRGAYEQYF. The CDR3 coding sequence is TGTGCCAGCAGCGATCCCACCAGGGGAGCCTACGAGCAGTACTTC. J is TRBJ2-7 and V is TRBV7-9; D is perhaps TRBD1 (6 bases). V lost 5 bases to trimming and J lost 2 bases, with 16 bases between them. Per the germline V gene, CDR1 is SEHNR and CDR2 is FQNEAQ (reference sequence). The CDR3 consists of 15 residues.